This entry lists 2 T cell receptor beta chains sequenced from one sample in a study of shared clonotypes between healthy human individuals. Using immunoSEQ multiplex PCR, the repertoire was profiled, and TCRdb retains in-frame clones only, with some absent. The sample shows roughly 170,000 clones, 60% to 75% of them seen only once. Input material: memory CD4+ T cells sorted from blood. Subset reported: CD45RA-negative fraction. The receptors originated from a man aged 25 to 40 in good health.

This clone was seen a handful of times. The CDR3 region is CASSFSAGQGGNEQFF. In DNA, the CDR3 is TGCGCCAGCAGCTTCAGTGCGGGACAGGGCGGCAATGAGCAGTTCTTC. The gene calls are TRBV5-1 and TRBJ2-1, with TRBD1 matching 9 bases. Germline values: CDR1 SGHRS, CDR2 YFSETQ. This CDR3 contains 16 residues. The V gene end was trimmed by 2 bases and the J gene end by 6 bases; junction bases not matched to a gene: 9.

J is TRBJ2-3 and V is TRBV15; TRBD2 aligns across 8 bases. The CDR3 extends over 17 amino acids. The J segment lost 0 bases and the V segment lost 1 base, leaving 6 bases of the junction unmatched. From germline, CDR1 is LNHNV and CDR2 YYDKDF (reference sequence). CDR3 region: CATSRGGSGASTDTQYF. The CDR3, as DNA: TGTGCCACCAGCAGAGGAGGTAGCGGGGCTAGCACAGATACGCAGTATTTT.